This T cell receptor beta chain stems from a study of CD8 T cells in Susac syndrome. Negative isolation was used for CD8+ and CD4+ T cells and FACS enrichment for TEMRA cells. A quantity of about 0.5 to 1 ug RNA underwent reverse transcription using random hexamers. An immunoSEQ multiplex PCR amplified TCR beta CDR3 over 54 Vbeta and 13 Jbeta. TCRdb called the immunoSEQ multiplex PCR reads again in MiXCR, with one record for every CDR3 protein. Here the sample spans some 150,000 distinct CDR3 sequences, roughly 95% being singletons. In germline, CDR1 is SEHNR, CDR2 FQNEAQ (reference sequence). Trimming stripped 4 bases from V and 0 bases from J, with 5 bases between. The CDR3 covers 13 residues.

The chain combines TRBV7-9 with TRBJ2-3; no firm D call. The sequencing sample was made of CD4+ T cells from PBMCs. The receptor comes from a human donor in good health. The CDR3 here is CASSSDSTDTQYF. The CDR3 region has the DNA TGTGCCAGCAGCTCCGACAGCACAGATACGCAGTATTTT.